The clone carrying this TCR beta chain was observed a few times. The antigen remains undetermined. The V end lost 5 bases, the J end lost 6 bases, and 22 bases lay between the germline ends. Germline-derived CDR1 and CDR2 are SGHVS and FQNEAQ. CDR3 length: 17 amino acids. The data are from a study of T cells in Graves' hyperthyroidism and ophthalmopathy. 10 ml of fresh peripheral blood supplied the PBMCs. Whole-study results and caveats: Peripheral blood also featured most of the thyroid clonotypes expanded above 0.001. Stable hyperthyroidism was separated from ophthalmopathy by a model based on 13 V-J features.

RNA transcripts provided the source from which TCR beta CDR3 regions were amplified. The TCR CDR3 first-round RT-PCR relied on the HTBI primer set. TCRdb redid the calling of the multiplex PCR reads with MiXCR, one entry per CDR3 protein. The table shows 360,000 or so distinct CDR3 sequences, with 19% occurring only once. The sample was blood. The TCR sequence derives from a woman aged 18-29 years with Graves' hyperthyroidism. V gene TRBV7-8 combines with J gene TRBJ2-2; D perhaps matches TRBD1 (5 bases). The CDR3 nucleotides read TGTGCCAGCAGCGCACCCGAAGGTGTTTCGACAGCCGGGGAGCTGTTTTTT. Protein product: CASSAPEGVSTAGELFF.